The rows below give T cell receptor beta chains drawn from one sample of a study of cytomegalovirus exposure and HLA in healthy donors. Sequencing used immunoSEQ multiplex PCR; TCRdb keeps in-frame clones, though not all of them. Of 150,000 to 200,000 clones in the sample, about four fifths were seen once. The sequenced material came from PBMCs. The source of these receptors is a male donor in good health and CMV-seropositive. Each CDR3 is given with its conserved first and last residue. Each record gives: D gene, clone size, V gene, J gene, CDR3 DNA, CDR3 protein. The D gene is left open where the match is weak. Where a row states a size, it is once, few, many or the class of an expanded clone; other rows omit it.

d_gene: -
abundance: -
v_gene: TRBV5-1
j_gene: TRBJ1-1
CDR3nt: TGCGCCAGCAGCTTGTACCCGGGGGAGCCGAACACTGAAGCTTTCTTT
CDR3aa: CASSLYPGEPNTEAFF

d_gene: -
abundance: -
v_gene: TRBV29-1
j_gene: TRBJ1-1
CDR3nt: TGCAGCGTTGGGTCCAGGGGACGCAGTCGTGAAGCTTTCTTT
CDR3aa: CSVGSRGRSREAFF

d_gene: TRBD1
abundance: -
v_gene: TRBV28
j_gene: TRBJ1-1
CDR3nt: TGTGCCAGCAGTTCCCCCGGGACAGGGGACGGTACTGAAGCTTTCTTT
CDR3aa: CASSSPGTGDGTEAFF

d_gene: TRBD2
abundance: -
v_gene: TRBV19
j_gene: TRBJ2-2
CDR3nt: TGTGCCAGTAGTCTCGCGGGAGGGCCAAACACCGGGGAGCTGTTTTTT
CDR3aa: CASSLAGGPNTGELFF

d_gene: -
abundance: -
v_gene: TRBV30
j_gene: TRBJ1-5
CDR3nt: TGTGCCTGGACAACAGGGTATGGTCAGCCCCAGCATTTT
CDR3aa: CAWTTGYGQPQHF

d_gene: TRBD2
abundance: -
v_gene: TRBV11-2
j_gene: TRBJ2-5
CDR3nt: TGTGCCAGCAGCCTCTTCACTGGACTAGGGCAAGAGACCCAGTACTTC
CDR3aa: CASSLFTGLGQETQYF

d_gene: -
abundance: once
v_gene: TRBV5-1
j_gene: TRBJ2-7
CDR3nt: TGCGCCAGCAGCTTGGCCCCAGGGAACTCCTACGAGCAGTACTTC
CDR3aa: CASSLAPGNSYEQYF

d_gene: TRBD1
abundance: -
v_gene: TRBV19
j_gene: TRBJ1-2
CDR3nt: TGTGCCAGTAATGACCCCGGGACAGATTTAAACGGCTACACCTTC
CDR3aa: CASNDPGTDLNGYTF

d_gene: -
abundance: -
v_gene: TRBV7-6
j_gene: TRBJ2-1
CDR3nt: TGTGCCAGCAGCCCATGGGAGTACAATGAGCAGTTCTTC
CDR3aa: CASSPWEYNEQFF

d_gene: -
abundance: -
v_gene: TRBV27
j_gene: TRBJ2-5
CDR3nt: TGTGCCAGCAGTTTGAGTCGAGAGACCCAGTACTTC
CDR3aa: CASSLSRETQYF

d_gene: -
abundance: -
v_gene: TRBV27
j_gene: TRBJ2-1
CDR3nt: TGTGCCAGCAGAACAGGGTTTCTCCGTGAGCAGTTCTTC
CDR3aa: CASRTGFLREQFF

d_gene: -
abundance: few
v_gene: TRBV6-6
j_gene: TRBJ2-7
CDR3nt: TGTGCCAGCAGTTACTCGACAGGCTACGAGCAGTACTTC
CDR3aa: CASSYSTGYEQYF

d_gene: TRBD2
abundance: -
v_gene: TRBV11-3
j_gene: TRBJ2-3
CDR3nt: TGTGCCAGCAGCTCAAGCGGGGCCACAGATACGCAGTATTTT
CDR3aa: CASSSSGATDTQYF

d_gene: -
abundance: -
v_gene: TRBV6-5
j_gene: TRBJ1-2
CDR3nt: TGTGCCAGCAGTTACGCGGACAGTAAAGGTGGCTACACCTTC
CDR3aa: CASSYADSKGGYTF

d_gene: TRBD2
abundance: -
v_gene: TRBV19
j_gene: TRBJ2-1
CDR3nt: TGTGCCAGTAGAAATGGGACTAGCGGTCTCAGGGGATATGAGCAGTTCTTC
CDR3aa: CASRNGTSGLRGYEQFF

d_gene: TRBD1
abundance: -
v_gene: TRBV7-8
j_gene: TRBJ2-1
CDR3nt: TGTGCCAGCAGCTCGACAGGGGTAAGAGGCAATGAGCAGTTCTTC
CDR3aa: CASSSTGVRGNEQFF

d_gene: -
abundance: -
v_gene: TRBV28
j_gene: TRBJ1-1
CDR3nt: TGTGCCAGCGAGTTTTCGGGAAGGTACACTGAAGCTTTCTTT
CDR3aa: CASEFSGRYTEAFF

d_gene: -
abundance: -
v_gene: TRBV18
j_gene: TRBJ1-1
CDR3nt: TGTGCCAGCTCACCACCGGACATCGAAGCTTTCTTT
CDR3aa: CASSPPDIEAFF

d_gene: -
abundance: -
v_gene: TRBV28
j_gene: TRBJ2-7
CDR3nt: TGTGCCAGCAGGCTACAGAGCTCCTACGAGCAGTACTTC
CDR3aa: CASRLQSSYEQYF

d_gene: -
abundance: -
v_gene: TRBV7-2
j_gene: TRBJ1-3
CDR3nt: TGTGCCAGCAGCTTAGCCCCGGTCTCTGGAAACACCATATATTTT
CDR3aa: CASSLAPVSGNTIYF

d_gene: -
abundance: -
v_gene: TRBV11-2
j_gene: TRBJ1-3
CDR3nt: TGTGCCAGCAGCTTAGACGGCAGGGGACGTTATGGAAACACCATATATTTT
CDR3aa: CASSLDGRGRYGNTIYF

d_gene: -
abundance: -
v_gene: TRBV5-4
j_gene: TRBJ1-2
CDR3nt: TGTGCCAGCAGCCCCGGGGGGCCGGGCTATGGCTACACCTTC
CDR3aa: CASSPGGPGYGYTF

d_gene: -
abundance: -
v_gene: TRBV6-5
j_gene: TRBJ1-5
CDR3nt: TGTGCCAGCAGTTGGGGGGGGACGCAGCCCCAGCATTTT
CDR3aa: CASSWGGTQPQHF

d_gene: -
abundance: once
v_gene: TRBV18
j_gene: TRBJ2-2
CDR3nt: TGTGCCAGCTTACCACGGCGGACAGAGAACACCGGGGAGCTGTTTTTT
CDR3aa: CASLPRRTENTGELFF

d_gene: -
abundance: -
v_gene: TRBV14
j_gene: TRBJ2-2
CDR3nt: TGTGCCAGCAGCCCAGGGGCAAACACCGGGGAGCTGTTTTTT
CDR3aa: CASSPGANTGELFF

d_gene: -
abundance: -
v_gene: TRBV7-2
j_gene: TRBJ1-2
CDR3nt: TGTGCCAGCAGCTTAGCTACAGGGAACTATGGCTACACCTTC
CDR3aa: CASSLATGNYGYTF

d_gene: TRBD1
abundance: -
v_gene: TRBV2
j_gene: TRBJ1-1
CDR3nt: TGTGCCAGCAGTGAACAGGGGGCGCCGGAGACTGAAGCTTTCTTT
CDR3aa: CASSEQGAPETEAFF

d_gene: -
abundance: -
v_gene: TRBV27
j_gene: TRBJ1-6
CDR3nt: TGTGCCAGCAGTTTCCAGGGCCGGGGGTCCTATAATTCACCCCTCCACTTT
CDR3aa: CASSFQGRGSYNSPLHF

d_gene: -
abundance: -
v_gene: TRBV30
j_gene: TRBJ2-7
CDR3nt: TGTGCCTGGAGTGTACTGGGGGCGGGGCAGTACTTC
CDR3aa: CAWSVLGAGQYF

d_gene: -
abundance: -
v_gene: TRBV6-5
j_gene: TRBJ1-2
CDR3nt: TGTGCCAGCAGTTACTCGAACAGGGATGAAGGCTACACCTTC
CDR3aa: CASSYSNRDEGYTF

d_gene: TRBD1
abundance: few
v_gene: TRBV7-2
j_gene: TRBJ2-7
CDR3nt: TGTGCCAGCAGCTTAGACCCCGGGACAGGGAAGTACGAGCAGTACTTC
CDR3aa: CASSLDPGTGKYEQYF

d_gene: TRBD2
abundance: -
v_gene: TRBV6-5
j_gene: TRBJ2-1
CDR3nt: TGTGCCAGCAGTTCGGGACTAGCCAGGAATGAGCAGTTCTTC
CDR3aa: CASSSGLARNEQFF

d_gene: -
abundance: -
v_gene: TRBV4-3
j_gene: TRBJ1-4
CDR3nt: TGCGCCAGCAGCCAAGAGGGGCAAAAACTGTTTTTT
CDR3aa: CASSQEGQKLFF

d_gene: -
abundance: -
v_gene: TRBV18
j_gene: TRBJ2-2
CDR3nt: TGTGCCAGCTCGCGCATACCCACCGGGGAGCTGTTTTTT
CDR3aa: CASSRIPTGELFF

d_gene: TRBD2
abundance: -
v_gene: TRBV27
j_gene: TRBJ2-1
CDR3nt: TGTGCCAGCAGTTCATACGGGGGGACTAGCTTCCACAATGAGCAGTTCTTC
CDR3aa: CASSSYGGTSFHNEQFF

d_gene: TRBD1
abundance: once
v_gene: TRBV7-6
j_gene: TRBJ2-5
CDR3nt: TGTGCCAGCAGCTTCGGACAGGGTGGAGAGACCCAGTACTTC
CDR3aa: CASSFGQGGETQYF

d_gene: TRBD1
abundance: -
v_gene: TRBV9
j_gene: TRBJ1-2
CDR3nt: TGTGCCAGCAGCCTCCGACAGGGTCGGGGCTACACCTTC
CDR3aa: CASSLRQGRGYTF

d_gene: TRBD1
abundance: once
v_gene: TRBV6-6
j_gene: TRBJ1-2
CDR3nt: TGTGCCAGCAGTTATACCGGGACAGGGGGCTATGGCTACACCTTC
CDR3aa: CASSYTGTGGYGYTF

d_gene: -
abundance: -
v_gene: TRBV7-8
j_gene: TRBJ1-4
CDR3nt: TGTGCCAGCAGCCCAAGCGGTGGGGGGGGAGTAATTGGTGAAAAACTGTTTTTT
CDR3aa: CASSPSGGGGVIGEKLFF